Reported below is one TCR beta chain. Its antigen remains unidentified. Genes here carry mouse names. The CDR3 extends 1 residue past the end of the read, so its final part is completed from the germline J gene. The protocol was immunoSEQ multiplex PCR, while the TCRdb copy is restricted to in-frame clones and leaves out a portion. This sample has approximately 45,000 clones, with around 70% found just once. V shed 2 bases and J shed 0 bases, with 13 bases lying between them. Germline values: CDR1 SGHLS, CDR2 HYDKME. This CDR3 spans 15 amino acids. The data originate from a study of tissue T cells after allogeneic stem cell transplantation. The study's findings and limits: Tissue-detected TCR repertoire was only partly captured by blood and spleen T cells. Few T cell clones were shared across patients, but motif clusters showed tissue-specific shared signatures.

The sample taken for sequencing was sorted cells pooled from one or two spleens. The rearrangement uses TRBV12-2 and TRBJ2-7, with D perhaps being TRBD1 or TRBD2 (5 bases each). The clonotype was recovered from a pool of C57BL/6 mice in good health. The CDR3 reads CASSPTGESSYEQYF. The CDR3 bases that were read are TGTGCCAGCTCTCCGACGGGGGAGAGCTCCTATGAACAGTAC.